This TCR beta chain was recovered during a study of long-term antiretroviral therapy in people with HIV. A v3.0 immunoSEQ assay was performed at survey level. The protocol was immunoSEQ multiplex PCR, while the TCRdb copy is restricted to in-frame clones and leaves out a portion. The repertoire holds roughly 20,000 clones, with under 85% as singletons. Germline V CDR1 and CDR2: MGHRA, YSYEKL. V lost 4 bases and J lost 4; bases outside the gene matches: 15. CDR3 size: 18 residues. Findings of the study overall: In HIV, the repertoires covered a tighter span of CDR3 lengths than in controls.

Sampling of each donor yielded at least one pre-ART PBMC sample and at least two post-ART PBMC samples. Without exception, participants with HIV were treated in the United States. As concerns this clone: Its antigen is still unknown.

The chain has TRBV4-1 and TRBJ2-3; TRBD1 matches 9 bases. Sequences were derived from unsorted PBMCs, sampled 2.3 years after starting antiretroviral therapy. The sequence came from a woman between 40 and 55 years old with HIV. CDR3 DNA sequence: TGCGCCAGCAGCCGCGCGCCACAGGGGGCTTATACTGCAGATACGCAGTATTTT. Encoded protein: CASSRAPQGAYTADTQYF.